This is a list of T cell receptor beta chains from one sample in a study of control samples from healthy donors and cancer patients. The method was immunoSEQ multiplex PCR; TCRdb's version includes in-frame clones alone and lacks a portion of them. The sample shows about 150,000 clones, around 92% of them seen only once. Sequencing was carried out using blood. These receptors were taken from a woman aged 40 to 50 in good health. The CDR3 runs from the conserved cysteine through the conserved F or W. The order of the fields is J gene, V gene, D gene, clone size, CDR3 protein, CDR3 DNA. D genes are given only for firm matches. Some rows mark clone size as missing; the rest say once, few, many or name a class of expanded clone.

TRBJ1-1 TRBV7-9 . . CAAKGWANTEAFF TGTGCCGCCAAAGGTTGGGCTAACACTGAAGCTTTCTTT
TRBJ2-4 TRBV7-9 . once CASSLGPTEDIQYF TGTGCCAGCAGCCTCGGACCGACCGAGGACATTCAGTACTTC
TRBJ2-5 TRBV13 TRBD2 few CASSLPAGGPGQETQYF TGTGCCAGCAGCTTACCCGCGGGGGGGCCGGGCCAAGAGACCCAGTACTTC
TRBJ1-1 TRBV4-1 . . CASSQDPGPNTEAFF TGCGCCAGCAGCCAAGATCCCGGGCCGAACACTGAAGCTTTCTTT
TRBJ2-7 TRBV11-2 . . CASSLGGDDEQYF TGTGCCAGCAGCTTAGGGGGGGACGACGAGCAGTACTTC
TRBJ1-2 TRBV10-3 TRBD1 . CASRGPTGSDSFYGYTF TGTGCCTCACGGGGGCCGACAGGGTCGGACAGTTTCTATGGCTACACCTTC
TRBJ1-5 TRBV19 . . CASGGFYQPQHF TGTGCCAGTGGGGGTTTCTACCAGCCCCAGCATTTT
TRBJ2-2 TRBV19 TRBD2 . CASPSGGGGRHTGELFF TGTGCCAGTCCTTCCGGGGGGGGCGGGCGCCACACCGGGGAGCTGTTTTTT
TRBJ2-7 TRBV12-3/TRBV12-4 . . CASSLAGVPSVHF TGTGCCAGCAGTTTAGCGGGGGTTCCTTCGGTTCACTTC
TRBJ2-3 TRBV4-2 TRBD2 . CASSQERGGADTQYF TGTGCCAGCAGCCAAGAGCGGGGGGGGGCAGATACGCAGTATTTT
TRBJ1-1 TRBV6-5 . . CATTRHSRENTEAFF TGTGCCACGACCCGGCACTCAAGGGAGAACACTGAAGCTTTCTTT
TRBJ2-5 TRBV21-1 . . CASSKERIEETQYF TGTGCCAGCAGCAAAGAGCGGATAGAAGAGACCCAGTACTTC
TRBJ1-3 TRBV18 . . CASSPLTGLSGNTIYF TGTGCCAGCTCACCACTTACAGGGCTCTCTGGAAACACCATATATTTT
TRBJ2-7 TRBV5-1 . . CASSLDRSYEQYF TGCGCCAGCAGCTTGGACAGATCATACGAGCAGTACTTC
TRBJ1-1 TRBV5-1 . . CASSLEGGRSEAFF TGCGCCAGCAGCTTGGAAGGCGGACGTTCGGAAGCTTTCTTT
TRBJ2-5 TRBV6-5 . . CASSYNWAISQETQYF TGTGCCAGCAGTTATAACTGGGCGATTAGCCAAGAGACCCAGTACTTC
TRBJ2-3 TRBV6-5 TRBD2 . CASSLGEGDTQYF TGTGCCAGCAGTCTAGGGGAGGGAGATACGCAGTATTTT
TRBJ1-6 TRBV12-3/TRBV12-4 . . CASVQYRGSPLHF TGTGCCAGCGTACAGTACCGAGGTTCACCCCTCCACTTT
TRBJ1-2 TRBV12-3/TRBV12-4 . few CASSLEVNYGYTF TGTGCCAGCAGTTTAGAAGTAAACTATGGCTACACCTTC
TRBJ2-2 TRBV5-1 . . CASSLGAGWGNTGELFF TGCGCCAGCAGCTTGGGCGCGGGTTGGGGAAACACCGGGGAGCTGTTTTTT
TRBJ2-3 TRBV5-1 . . CASSFGGGPPGDTQYF TGCGCCAGCAGCTTCGGCGGGGGCCCACCTGGAGATACGCAGTATTTT
TRBJ1-2 TRBV6-5 TRBD1 . CASSPEGTVGGYTF TGTGCCAGCAGTCCCGAAGGGACAGTCGGTGGCTACACCTTC
TRBJ1-1 TRBV6-1 . once CASSEWSMNTEAFF TGTGCCAGCAGTGAATGGTCCATGAACACTGAAGCTTTCTTT
TRBJ2-3 TRBV19 TRBD2 . CASTPIYAGEADTQYF TGTGCCAGTACCCCGATTTATGCGGGGGAGGCAGATACGCAGTATTTT
TRBJ1-6 TRBV13 TRBD1 . CASSRTGEGSPLHF TGTGCCAGCAGCCGGACAGGGGAGGGTTCACCCCTCCACTTT
TRBJ1-2 TRBV5-8 . . CASSLDTSGYGYTF TGTGCCAGCAGCCTGGACACATCGGGCTATGGCTACACCTTC
TRBJ1-2 TRBV28 . . CASSLLQQDYGYTF TGTGCCAGCAGTTTATTGCAACAGGACTATGGCTACACCTTC
TRBJ2-1 TRBV10-3 . once CAISEGEGNEQFF TGTGCCATCAGTGAGGGAGAGGGCAATGAGCAGTTCTTC